The 15 T cell receptor beta chains below come from one sample, sequenced in a study of shared clonotypes between healthy human individuals. The data were produced by immunoSEQ multiplex PCR, yet TCRdb's version contains in-frame clones alone and is incomplete. The data hold a few hundred thousand clones, with approximately 97% observed a single time. The sample consisted of naive CD4+ T cells sorted from blood. The subset is: CD45RA+ positively selected. The receptors derive from a woman aged 25 to 39 in good health.

The chain carries TRBV6-6 and TRBJ1-4; maybe TRBD1 (6 bases). Germline CDR1 is MNHNY and CDR2 is SVGAGI (reference sequence). V lost 0 bases, J lost 4 bases, and 9 bases lay in between. The CDR3 is 15 amino acids. The CDR3 nucleotides are TGTGCCAGCAGTTACTCGAGGACAGTTAATGAAAAACTGTTTTTT. Translated: CASSYSRTVNEKLFF.

The chain is built from TRBV28 and TRBJ2-3; a possible D gene is TRBD1 (6 bases). Germline CDR1 reads MDHEN; CDR2 reads SYDVKM. The CDR3 is made up of 16 amino acids. V gave up 4 bases and J gave up 2 bases, with 16 bases separating them. This CDR3 is CASSSPSGATTDTQYF. For the CDR3, the DNA is TGTGCCAGCAGTTCCCCATCAGGGGCCACCACAGATACGCAGTATTTT.

The chain couples TRBV28 to TRBJ2-5; TRBD1 matches 8 bases. J was trimmed by 3 bases and V by 2 bases; bases with no gene match: 14. Germline V lookup: CDR1 MDHEN, CDR2 SYDVKM. This CDR3 comprises 18 residues. As DNA, the CDR3 is TGTGCCAGCAGTTTACTTCTAACGGGACAGGTCCGGGAAGAGACCCAGTACTTC. This translates into CASSLLLTGQVREETQYF.

The V gene is TRBV7-6, the J gene TRBJ2-2; 12 bases align to TRBD2. Germline V gene data show CDR1 as SGHVS and CDR2 as FNYEAQ. CDR3 size: 16 residues. V dropped 6 bases and J dropped 5; count of bases not matched to a gene: 7. In DNA, the CDR3 is TGTGCCAGCAGGCGACTAGCGGGAGTGGGGACCGGGGAGCTGTTTTTT. It translates to CASRRLAGVGTGELFF.

CDR3 nucleotide sequence: TGTGCCAGCAGTTACTCGGGGGGTCTTCAGCCCCAGCATTTT. It translates to CASSYSGGLQPQHF. The chain joins TRBV6-5 to TRBJ1-5; D perhaps matches TRBD1 (5 bases). Germline-derived CDR1 and CDR2 are MNHEY and SVGAGI. The CDR3 covers 14 residues. Trimming pared 0 bases from V and 6 bases from J, leaving 9 bases between.

J is TRBJ2-1 and V is TRBV28; TRBD1 matches at 11 bases. Germline V CDR1 and CDR2: MDHEN, SYDVKM. With 6 bases clipped from V and 8 bases from J, the junction kept 6 bases outside the gene matches. This CDR3 spans 14 amino acids. The CDR3 here is CASRGDRGVDEQFF. The CDR3 nucleotides read TGTGCCAGCAGAGGGGACAGGGGGGTGGATGAGCAGTTCTTC.

V is TRBV19 and J is TRBJ1-1; D may be TRBD1 (6 bases). V lost 5 bases, J lost 4 bases, and 17 bases lay in between. Germline CDR1 is LNHDA and CDR2 is SQIVND (reference sequence). The CDR3 runs to 15 residues. CDR3 nucleotides: TGTGCCAGTAGTCTCCCTGCGGGGGCGTCCACTGAAGCTTTCTTT. Its translation is CASSLPAGASTEAFF.

The gene calls are TRBV30 and TRBJ1-1, with TRBD1 as a possible D gene (6 bases). CDR3 length: 16 residues. V was clipped by 5 bases and J by 1 base, with 20 bases between them. The V gene's germline CDR1 is GTSNPN and CDR2 SVGIG (reference sequence). This CDR3 reads CAWFPSLQGRNTEAFF. The CDR3 DNA is TGTGCCTGGTTTCCCTCCCTACAGGGAAGGAACACTGAAGCTTTCTTT.

This clone was recorded only once. The V and J genes are TRBV5-1 and TRBJ1-1; no firm D call. The V and J ends lost 5 bases and 3 bases respectively, with 11 bases between them. CDR3 length: 13 residues. CDR1 is SGHRS, CDR2 YFSETQ, per germline. Written as DNA, the CDR3 is TGCGCCAGCAGAATGAGGTTGGACACTGAAGCTTTCTTT. This codes for CASRMRLDTEAFF.

The V call is TRBV13, the J call TRBJ1-1; D gene uncertain. Trimming took off 5 bases at V and 9 bases at J, with 13 bases between the two ends. Germline values: CDR1 PRHDT, CDR2 FYEKMQ (reference sequence). CDR3 length: 12 amino acids. The CDR3 DNA is TGTGCCAGCAGCAATGGGGAGCGACAAGCTTTCTTT. Its protein is CASSNGERQAFF. The full variable domain, rest sourced from reference TRBV13 and TRBJ1-1, is AAGVIQSPRHLIKEKRETATLKCYPIPRHDTVYWYQQGPGQDPQFLISFYEKMQSDKGSIPDRFSAQQFSDYHSELNMSSLELGDSALYFCASSNGERQAFFGQGTRLTVV.

V gene TRBV27 combines with J gene TRBJ2-5, with 7 nucleotides matching TRBD2. With V trimmed by 5 bases and J by 1 base, 16 bases remained unmatched. Germline assignment: CDR1 MNHEY and CDR2 SMNVEV (reference sequence). The CDR3 is 18 amino acids. CDR3 bases: TGTGCCAGCAGTCTCGGACTAGTTAGCTACCGTACCCAAGAGACCCAGTACTTC. This encodes CASSLGLVSYRTQETQYF.

This rearrangement joins TRBV9 to TRBJ2-3, with 8 bases that match TRBD2. Germline assignment: CDR1 SGDLS and CDR2 YYNGEE. The CDR3 contains 16 residues. V was clipped by 3 bases and J by 0 bases; unmatched bases: 6. The DNA for the CDR3 is TGTGCCAGCAGCGCAAGACTAGCGTCTAGCACAGATACGCAGTATTTT. The encoded protein is CASSARLASSTDTQYF.

The chain uses TRBV19 and TRBJ1-5; D perhaps matches TRBD1 (6 bases). This CDR3 contains 15 residues. Germline-derived CDR1 and CDR2 are LNHDA and SQIVND (reference sequence). Trimming stripped 7 bases from V and 6 bases from J, with 19 bases between. Written as DNA, the CDR3 is TGTGCCAGTACTAGGGGAACAGGGTCCGCTCAGCCCCAGCATTTT. Translation gives CASTRGTGSAQPQHF.

A word on this clone: Other DNA variants within this sample encode the same CDR3. For the CDR3, the DNA is TGTGCCAGCAGCGTAGGCGGCAACAATGAGCAGTTCTTC. As protein: CASSVGGNNEQFF. The genes are TRBV9 and TRBJ2-1; D remains ambiguous. The CDR3 totals 13 residues. The germline V and J ends were trimmed by 0 bases and 5 bases, with 6 bases remaining between them. Per germline, CDR1 SGDLS and CDR2 YYNGEE.

V gene TRBV5-1 combines with J gene TRBJ1-4, with D perhaps matching TRBD1 (6 bases). Germline CDR1 is SGHRS and CDR2 is YFSETQ. This CDR3 region has 15 residues. V was pared by 4 bases and J by 6 bases, with 16 bases between. The CDR3: CASSRGQRTDEKLFF. DNA of the CDR3: TGCGCCAGCAGCAGAGGACAGAGGACGGATGAAAAACTGTTTTTT.